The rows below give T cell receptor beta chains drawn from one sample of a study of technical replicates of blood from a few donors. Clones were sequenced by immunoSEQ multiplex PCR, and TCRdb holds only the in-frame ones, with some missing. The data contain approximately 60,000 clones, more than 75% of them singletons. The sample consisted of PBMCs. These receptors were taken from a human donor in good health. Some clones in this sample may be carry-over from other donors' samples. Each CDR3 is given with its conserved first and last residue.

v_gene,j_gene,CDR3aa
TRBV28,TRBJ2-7,CASSLPSAGSYEQYF
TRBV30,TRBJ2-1,CAWSTVHEQFF
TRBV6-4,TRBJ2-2,CASSEQGTGELFF
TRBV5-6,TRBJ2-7,CASSLAPRGGSYEQYF
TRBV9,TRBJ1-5,CASSVGGGGNQPQHF
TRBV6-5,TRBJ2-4,CASSSGTPEAKNIQYF
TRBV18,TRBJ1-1,CASSPPRQGPSNTEAFF
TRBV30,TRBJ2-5,CAWRTGAQETQYF
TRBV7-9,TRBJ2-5,CASSLVGAVGETQYF
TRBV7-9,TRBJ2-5,CASSLEGARQLETQYF
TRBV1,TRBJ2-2,CTSSQLLPGLLFIGELFF
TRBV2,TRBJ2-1,CASKERGGEDEQFF
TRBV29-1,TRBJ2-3,CSVGTSGRLDTQYF
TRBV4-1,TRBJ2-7,CASSQNTPGTIYYEQYF
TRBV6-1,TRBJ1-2,CASKQGVSGYTF
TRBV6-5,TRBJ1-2,CASSESRYGYTF
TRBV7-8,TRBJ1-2,CASSLEGASYGYTF
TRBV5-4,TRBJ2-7,CASRKDRGSYEQYF
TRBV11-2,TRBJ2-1,CASSLASTYNEQFF
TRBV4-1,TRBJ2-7,CASSSGQGPYEQYF
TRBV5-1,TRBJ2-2,CASSSKQGNTGELFF
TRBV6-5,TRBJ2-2,CASSQTGVGTGELFF
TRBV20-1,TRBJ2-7,CSAGGVHEQYF
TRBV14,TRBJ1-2,CASSTRTAFYGYTF
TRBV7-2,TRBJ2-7,CASSSTREVGLEQYF
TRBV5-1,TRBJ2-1,CASSSGTNYNEQFF
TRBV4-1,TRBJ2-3,CASSQDPGQGGTDTQYF
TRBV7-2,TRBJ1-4,CASSRLGSTNEKLFF
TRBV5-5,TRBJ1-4,CASSFGVAVEKLFF
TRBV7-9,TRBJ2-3,CASSSRTGGMGTDTQYF
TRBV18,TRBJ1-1,CASSPRGLSTEAFF